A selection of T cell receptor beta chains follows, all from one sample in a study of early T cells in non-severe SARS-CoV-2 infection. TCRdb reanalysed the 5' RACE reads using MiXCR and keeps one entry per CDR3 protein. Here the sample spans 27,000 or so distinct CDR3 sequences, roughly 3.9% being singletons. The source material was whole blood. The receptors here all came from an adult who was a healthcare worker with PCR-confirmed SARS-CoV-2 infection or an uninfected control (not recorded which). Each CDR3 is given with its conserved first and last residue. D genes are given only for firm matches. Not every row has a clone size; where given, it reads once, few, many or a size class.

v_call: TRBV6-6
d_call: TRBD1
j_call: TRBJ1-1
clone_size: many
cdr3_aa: CASRLGTANTEAFF
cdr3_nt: TGTGCCAGCAGACTCGGGACAGCGAACACTGAAGCTTTCTTT

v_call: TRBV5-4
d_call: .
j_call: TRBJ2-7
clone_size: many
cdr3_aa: CASSPPGDEQYF
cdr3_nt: TGTGCCAGCAGCCCACCGGGGGACGAGCAGTACTTC

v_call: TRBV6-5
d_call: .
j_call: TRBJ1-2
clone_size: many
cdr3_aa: CASSSPGAGSYTF
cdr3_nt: TGTGCCAGCAGTTCCCCGGGAGCAGGGAGCTACACCTTC

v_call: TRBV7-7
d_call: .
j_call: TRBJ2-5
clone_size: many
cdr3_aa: CASSPNPRGRGETQYF
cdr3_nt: TGTGCCAGCAGCCCAAACCCCCGGGGCAGAGGAGAGACCCAGTACTTC

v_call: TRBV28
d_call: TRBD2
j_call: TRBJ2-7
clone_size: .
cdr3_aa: CASSFPILAASYEQYF
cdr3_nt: TGTGCCAGCAGTTTCCCCATACTAGCGGCTAGCTACGAGCAGTACTTC

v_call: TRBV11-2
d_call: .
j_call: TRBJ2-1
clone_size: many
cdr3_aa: CASSLDYGSYNEQFF
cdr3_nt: TGTGCCAGCAGCTTAGACTATGGGTCCTACAATGAGCAGTTCTTC

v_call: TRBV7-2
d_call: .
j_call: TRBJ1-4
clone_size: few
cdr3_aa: CASSPPGRRNEKLFF
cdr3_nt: TGTGCCAGCAGCCCCCCGGGACGGAGGAATGAAAAACTGTTTTTT

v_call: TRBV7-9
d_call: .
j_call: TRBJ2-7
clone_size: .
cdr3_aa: CASSFAIGESYEQYF
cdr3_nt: TGTGCCAGCAGCTTTGCCATCGGGGAGTCCTACGAGCAGTACTTC

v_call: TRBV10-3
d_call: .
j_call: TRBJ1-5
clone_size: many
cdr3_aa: CAISVSDGGHGPQHF
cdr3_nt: TGTGCCATCAGTGTATCGGACGGGGGCCATGGGCCCCAGCATTTT

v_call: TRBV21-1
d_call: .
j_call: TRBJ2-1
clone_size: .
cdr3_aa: CAAGGESSSYNEQFF
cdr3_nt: TGTGCCGCGGGGGGGGAGTCCAGCTCCTACAATGAGCAGTTCTTC

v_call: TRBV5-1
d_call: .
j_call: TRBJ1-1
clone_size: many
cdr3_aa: CASSPGTANTEAFF
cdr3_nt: TGCGCCAGCAGCCCCGGGACGGCGAACACTGAAGCTTTCTTT

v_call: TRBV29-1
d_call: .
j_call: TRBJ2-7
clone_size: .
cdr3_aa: CSDLEGYEQYF
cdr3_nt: TGCAGCGACCTGGAGGGCTACGAGCAGTACTTC

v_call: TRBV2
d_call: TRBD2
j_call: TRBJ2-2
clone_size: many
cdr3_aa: CARSLNAGGRTGELFF
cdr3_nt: TGTGCCAGAAGCCTCAACGCGGGGGGCCGGACCGGGGAGCTGTTTTTT

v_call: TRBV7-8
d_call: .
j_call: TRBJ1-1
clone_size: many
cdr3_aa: CASSITGWNTEAFF
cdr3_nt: TGTGCCAGCAGTATCACAGGTTGGAACACTGAAGCTTTCTTT

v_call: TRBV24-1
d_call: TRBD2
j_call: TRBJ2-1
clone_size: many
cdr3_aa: CATSDRSGIAYNEQFF
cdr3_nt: TGTGCCACCAGTGATCGGAGCGGGATAGCTTACAATGAGCAGTTCTTC

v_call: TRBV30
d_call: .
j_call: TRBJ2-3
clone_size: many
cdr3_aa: CATRRERTDTQYF
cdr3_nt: TGTGCCACAAGAAGGGAGCGCACAGATACGCAGTATTTT

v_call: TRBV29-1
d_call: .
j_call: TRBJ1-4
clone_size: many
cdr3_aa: CSVETGKAEKLFF
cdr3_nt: TGCAGCGTGGAAACAGGGAAGGCTGAAAAACTGTTTTTT

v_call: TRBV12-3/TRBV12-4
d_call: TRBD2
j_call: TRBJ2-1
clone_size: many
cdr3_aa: CASSSGSSYNEQFF
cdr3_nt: TGTGCCAGCAGTAGCGGGAGCTCCTACAATGAGCAGTTCTTC

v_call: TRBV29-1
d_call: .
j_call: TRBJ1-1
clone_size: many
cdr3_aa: CSVAGLQGYTEAFF
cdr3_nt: TGCAGCGTTGCTGGGCTTCAAGGGTACACTGAAGCTTTCTTT

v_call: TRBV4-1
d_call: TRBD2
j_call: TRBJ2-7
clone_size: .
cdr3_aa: CASSLGGLAESRSYEQYF
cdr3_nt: TGCGCCAGCAGCCTCGGTGGACTAGCCGAGTCTCGATCCTACGAGCAGTACTTC

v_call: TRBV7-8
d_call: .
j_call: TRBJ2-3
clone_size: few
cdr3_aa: CASRHRGGADTQYF
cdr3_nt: TGTGCCAGCAGACATAGGGGGGGTGCAGATACGCAGTATTTT

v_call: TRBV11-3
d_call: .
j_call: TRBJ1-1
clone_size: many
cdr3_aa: CASSSSTGTEAFF
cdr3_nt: TGTGCCAGCAGCTCCTCGACCGGGACTGAAGCTTTCTTT

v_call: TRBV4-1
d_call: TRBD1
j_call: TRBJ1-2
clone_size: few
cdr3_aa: CASSLQGAVGYGYTF
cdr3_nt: TGCGCCAGCAGCCTACAGGGGGCGGTCGGCTATGGCTACACCTTC

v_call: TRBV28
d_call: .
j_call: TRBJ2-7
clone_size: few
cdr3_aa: CASTTPGIYYEQYF
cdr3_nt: TGTGCCAGCACTACCCCGGGGATTTACTACGAGCAGTACTTC

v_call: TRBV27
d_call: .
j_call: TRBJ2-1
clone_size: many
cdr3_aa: CASSLRNRVGEQFF
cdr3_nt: TGTGCCAGCAGTTTACGGAACAGGGTTGGTGAGCAGTTCTTC

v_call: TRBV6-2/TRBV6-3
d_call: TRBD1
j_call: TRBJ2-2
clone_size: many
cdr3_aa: CASSLDRANTGELFF
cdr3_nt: TGTGCCAGCAGTCTGGACAGGGCGAACACCGGGGAGCTGTTTTTT

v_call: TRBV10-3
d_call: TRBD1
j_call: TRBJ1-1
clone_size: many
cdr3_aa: CAISELTGTMNTEAFF
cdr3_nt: TGTGCCATCAGTGAGTTGACAGGGACCATGAACACTGAAGCTTTCTTT

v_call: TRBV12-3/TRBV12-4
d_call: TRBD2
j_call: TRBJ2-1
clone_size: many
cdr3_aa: CASSLTSGGFNEQFF
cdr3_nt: TGTGCCAGCAGCCTTACTAGCGGGGGGTTCAATGAGCAGTTCTTC

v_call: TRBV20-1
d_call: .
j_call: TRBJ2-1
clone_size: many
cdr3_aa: CSARTVNMVF
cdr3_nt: TGCAGTGCCCGGACCGTGAATATGGTCTTC

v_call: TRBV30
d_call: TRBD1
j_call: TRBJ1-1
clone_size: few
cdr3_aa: CAWSRPGTGKAFF
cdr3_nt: TGTGCCTGGAGTAGGCCCGGGACAGGCAAGGCTTTCTTT

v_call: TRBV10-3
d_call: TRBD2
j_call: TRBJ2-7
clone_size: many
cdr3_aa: CAIRSGAGAYEQYF
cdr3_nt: TGTGCCATTCGTAGCGGAGCGGGGGCCTACGAGCAGTACTTC

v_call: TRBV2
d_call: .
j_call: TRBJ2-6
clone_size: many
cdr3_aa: CASSEAEGLNVLTF
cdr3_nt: TGTGCCAGCAGTGAAGCGGAGGGTCTTAACGTCCTGACTTTC

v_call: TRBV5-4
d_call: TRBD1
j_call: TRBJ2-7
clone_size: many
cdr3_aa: CASTWTGSNEQYF
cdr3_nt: TGTGCCAGCACCTGGACAGGGAGCAACGAGCAGTACTTC

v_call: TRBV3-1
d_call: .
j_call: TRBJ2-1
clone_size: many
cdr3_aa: CASSQLSNEQFF
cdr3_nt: TGTGCCAGCAGCCAGCTTAGCAATGAGCAGTTCTTC

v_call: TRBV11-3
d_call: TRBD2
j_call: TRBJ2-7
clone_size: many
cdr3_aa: CASSYAGGQSYEQYF
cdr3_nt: TGTGCCAGCAGCTACGCGGGGGGCCAATCCTACGAGCAGTACTTC

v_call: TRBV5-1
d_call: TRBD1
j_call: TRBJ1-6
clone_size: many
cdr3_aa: CASSFGQDSPLHF
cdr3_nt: TGCGCCAGCAGCTTCGGACAGGATTCACCCCTCCACTTT

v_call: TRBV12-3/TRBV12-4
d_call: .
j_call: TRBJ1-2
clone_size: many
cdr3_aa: CASNPGGPYGYTF
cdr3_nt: TGTGCCAGCAATCCGGGGGGACCCTATGGCTACACCTTC

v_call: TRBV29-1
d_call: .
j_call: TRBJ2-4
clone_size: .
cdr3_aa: CSVRLGMAKNIQYF
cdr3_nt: TGCAGCGTCCGGCTAGGGATGGCCAAAAACATTCAGTACTTC

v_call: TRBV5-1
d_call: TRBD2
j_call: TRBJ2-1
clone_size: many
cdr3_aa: CASRPSAGGGNEQFF
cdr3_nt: TGCGCCAGTAGACCCTCAGCGGGAGGTGGCAATGAGCAGTTCTTC

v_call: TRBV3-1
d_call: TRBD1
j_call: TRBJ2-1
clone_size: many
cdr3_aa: CASRRQGISHEQFF
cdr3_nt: TGTGCCAGCAGACGACAGGGAATCAGCCATGAGCAGTTCTTC

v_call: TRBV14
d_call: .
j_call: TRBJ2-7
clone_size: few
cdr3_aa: CASSQVVSQGRNEQYF
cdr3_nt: TGTGCCAGCAGCCAAGTAGTAAGCCAGGGGAGAAACGAGCAGTACTTC

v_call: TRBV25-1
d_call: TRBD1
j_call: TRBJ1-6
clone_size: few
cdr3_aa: CATTDRGSSPLHF
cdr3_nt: TGTGCCACTACGGACAGGGGAAGCTCACCCCTCCACTTT

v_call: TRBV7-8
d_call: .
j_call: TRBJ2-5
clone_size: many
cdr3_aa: CASSLNFGGTETQYF
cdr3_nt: TGTGCCAGCAGCTTAAATTTCGGGGGAACTGAGACCCAGTACTTC

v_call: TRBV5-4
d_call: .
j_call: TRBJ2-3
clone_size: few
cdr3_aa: CASSSAATQYF
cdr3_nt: TGTGCCAGCAGCTCCGCGGCTACGCAGTATTTT

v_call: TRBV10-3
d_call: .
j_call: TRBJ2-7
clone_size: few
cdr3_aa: CAISESRGSLYEQYF
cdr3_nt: TGTGCCATCAGTGAGTCGAGAGGGTCACTCTACGAGCAGTACTTC

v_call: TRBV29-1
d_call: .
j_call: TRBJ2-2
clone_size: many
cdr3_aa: CSVSEGGTGELFF
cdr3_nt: TGCAGCGTTTCCGAGGGAGGTACCGGGGAGCTGTTTTTT